This record looks at one TCR beta chain sequence and its context. Its antigen is unidentified. The data were taken from a study of OX40 agonist ivuxolimab in advanced cancers. Overall study results and limits: More expanded clones were found, on average, in CD8+ than in CD4+ T cells.

Germline V gene data show CDR1 as SGHAT and CDR2 as FQNNGV. This CDR3 spans 14 amino acids. Trimming removed 4 bases at V and 0 bases at J, with 7 bases between. Using immunoSEQ multiplex PCR, the repertoire was profiled, and TCRdb retains in-frame clones only, with some absent. The sample holds under 40,000 clones; 81% are singletons and the top ten take 20% to 25%. The chain couples TRBV11-2 to TRBJ1-3; D unclear. This clonotype originated in an adult with an advanced solid tumor such as melanoma, head and neck, liver or kidney cancer. Specimen: CD4+ or CD8+ T cells sorted from blood, collected in a trial of the OX40 agonist ivuxolimab. CDR3 protein: CASSSQSSGNTIYF. CDR3 in DNA: TGTGCCAGCAGCTCTCAAAGCTCTGGAAACACCATATATTTT. Looking up the rest from reference TRBV11-2 and TRBJ1-3 gives the full variable domain: EAGVAQSPRYKIIEKRQSVAFWCNPISGHATLYWYQQILGQGPKLLIQFQNNGVVDDSQLPKDRFSAERLKGVDSTLKIQPAKLEDSAVYLCASSSQSSGNTIYFGEGSWLTVV.